This T cell receptor beta chain stems from a study of neurological immune-mediated disorders. With 10-nucleotide random UMIs, 5'RACE was used to make the cDNA. Using its own MiXCR run on the 5' RACE reads, TCRdb lists one record per CDR3 protein. The table includes approximately 30,000 distinct CDR3 sequences, around 20% detected once. The CDR3 length is 13 residues. Germline loops: CDR1 MNHEY, CDR2 SVGEGT. V lost 8 bases to trimming and J lost 3 bases, with 14 bases between them. This clonotype has at least ten counts. The TCR originated in a woman in her sixties in good health. Sample: PBMCs. This chain joins TRBV6-2 or TRBV6-3 and TRBJ2-7, with unresolved D. The CDR3 DNA follows: TGTGCCAGCCAATCCGAGCGCCTCTACGAGCAGTACTTC. This encodes CASQSERLYEQYF.